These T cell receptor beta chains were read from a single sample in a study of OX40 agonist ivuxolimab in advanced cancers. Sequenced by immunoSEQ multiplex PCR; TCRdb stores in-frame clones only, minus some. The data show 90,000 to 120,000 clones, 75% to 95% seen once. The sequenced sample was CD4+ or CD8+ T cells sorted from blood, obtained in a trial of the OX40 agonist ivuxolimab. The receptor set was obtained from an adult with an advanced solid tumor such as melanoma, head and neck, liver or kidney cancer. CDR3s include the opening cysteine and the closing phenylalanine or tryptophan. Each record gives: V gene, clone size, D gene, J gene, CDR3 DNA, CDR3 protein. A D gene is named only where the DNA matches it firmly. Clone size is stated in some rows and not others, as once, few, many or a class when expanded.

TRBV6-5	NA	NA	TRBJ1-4	TGTGCCAGCAGTTACCACGGGGGGGGAGATGGAGAAAAACTGTTTTTT	CASSYHGGGDGEKLFF
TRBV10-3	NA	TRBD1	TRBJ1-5	TGTGCCATCAGCGATGACGGACAGGGCAATCAGCCCCAGCATTTT	CAISDDGQGNQPQHF
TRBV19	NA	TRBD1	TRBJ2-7	TGTGCCAGTACCCGGAGTTCGGGACAGGGGTTGAACGAGCAGTACTTC	CASTRSSGQGLNEQYF
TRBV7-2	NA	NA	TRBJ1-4	TGTGCCAGCAGCTTAATGTCAGCCAGGGGTAATGAAAAACTGTTTTTT	CASSLMSARGNEKLFF
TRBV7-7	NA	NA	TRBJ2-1	TGTGCTAGCAGCCCGTATTTTAGCGGTCTTTACAATGAGCAGTTCTTC	CASSPYFSGLYNEQFF
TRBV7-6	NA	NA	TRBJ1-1	TGTGCCAGCAGCCCTTACGAGGGGACTATGAACACTGAAGCTTTCTTT	CASSPYEGTMNTEAFF
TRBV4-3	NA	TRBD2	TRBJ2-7	TGCGCCAGATATACCGGGACTAGCGCCTACGAGCAGTACTTC	CARYTGTSAYEQYF
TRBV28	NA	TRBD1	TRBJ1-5	TGTGCCAGCAGATTATACAGGGGACGGCAGCCCCAGCATTTT	CASRLYRGRQPQHF
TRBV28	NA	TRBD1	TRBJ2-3	TGTGCCAGCAGGAGACAGGGGGCCCCAGATACGCAGTATTTT	CASRRQGAPDTQYF
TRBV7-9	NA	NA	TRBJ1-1	TGTGCCAGCAGCTTTAGGGTTATTACAGGGTTGAACACTGAAGCTTTCTTT	CASSFRVITGLNTEAFF
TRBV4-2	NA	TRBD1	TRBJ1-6	TGTGCCAGCAGCCAAGACAGGGGGCTTAATTCACCCCTCCACTTT	CASSQDRGLNSPLHF
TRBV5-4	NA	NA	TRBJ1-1	TGTGCCAGCAGCTTCGCAGGGGCGAAACCGAACACTGAAGCTTTCTTT	CASSFAGAKPNTEAFF
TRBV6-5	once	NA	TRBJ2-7	TGTGCCAGCAGTTACTCACCTCTGGACGGCTACGAGCAGTACTTC	CASSYSPLDGYEQYF
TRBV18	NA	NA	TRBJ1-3	TGTGCCAGCTCACAAGGAAGGGGCTCTGGAAACACCATATATTTT	CASSQGRGSGNTIYF
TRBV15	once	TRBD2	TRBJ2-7	TGTGCCACCAGCAGAGCGACTAGCGGAGTTTACGAGCAGTACTTC	CATSRATSGVYEQYF
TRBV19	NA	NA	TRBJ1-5	TGTGCCAGTAGAGGGACCGGGGGCGATCAGCCCCAGCATTTT	CASRGTGGDQPQHF
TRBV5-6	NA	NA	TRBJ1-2	TGTGCCAGCAGCTTGGGAAGGCCATATGGCTACACCTTC	CASSLGRPYGYTF
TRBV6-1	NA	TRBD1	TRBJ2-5	TGTGCCAGCAGTGATAAGGGGGCTGGAGGAGAGACCCAGTACTTC	CASSDKGAGGETQYF
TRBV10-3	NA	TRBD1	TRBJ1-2	TGTGCCATCAGTGAGTCGACAGGGTCTAACTATGGCTACACCTTC	CAISESTGSNYGYTF
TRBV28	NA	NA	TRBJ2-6	TGTGCCAGCAGTTATGACAGCTCTGGGGCCAACGTCCTGACTTTC	CASSYDSSGANVLTF
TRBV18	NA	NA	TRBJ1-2	TGTGCCAGCTCCCGTGAACAGGGATATGGCTACACCTTC	CASSREQGYGYTF
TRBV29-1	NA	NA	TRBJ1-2	TGCAGCCCATTCAAGGGGATAGGTGGCTACACCTTC	CSPFKGIGGYTF
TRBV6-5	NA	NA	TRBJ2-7	TGTGCCAGCAGTTACTCGCACGGAACCTACGAGCAGTACTTC	CASSYSHGTYEQYF
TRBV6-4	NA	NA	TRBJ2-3	TGTGCCAGCAGTGACTCGAAGACCATCTGGGCAGATACGCAGTATTTT	CASSDSKTIWADTQYF
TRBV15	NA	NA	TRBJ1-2	TGTGCCACCAGCAGAGGTGGGCAGGCCAGCTCTAACTATGGCTACACCTTC	CATSRGGQASSNYGYTF
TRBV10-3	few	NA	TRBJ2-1	TGTGCCATCGGGACTTTTAGCTATGAGCAGTTCTTC	CAIGTFSYEQFF
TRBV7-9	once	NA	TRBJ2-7	TGTGCCAGCAGCTTTGGAGGACAGAGCCAGCGGGCAGGCTACGAGCAGTACTTC	CASSFGGQSQRAGYEQYF
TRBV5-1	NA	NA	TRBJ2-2	TGCGCCAGCAGCGCTCAATCGAGCTCCAGGGACACCGGGGAGCTGTTTTTT	CASSAQSSSRDTGELFF
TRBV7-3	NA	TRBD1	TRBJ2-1	TGTGCCAGCAGCCCCGAGGGACAGCCCTACAATGAGCAGTTCTTC	CASSPEGQPYNEQFF
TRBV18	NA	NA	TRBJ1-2	TGTGCCAGCTCACCACCGTCCAGGTTCGTCTATGGCTACACCTTC	CASSPPSRFVYGYTF
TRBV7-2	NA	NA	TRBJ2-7	TGTGCCAGCAGCTTAGTAGGTCCAGACGAGCAGTACTTC	CASSLVGPDEQYF
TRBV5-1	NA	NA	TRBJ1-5	TGCGCCAGCAGCTTGGGAGGGGGCAATCAGCCCCAGCATTTT	CASSLGGGNQPQHF
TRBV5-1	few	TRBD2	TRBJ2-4	TGCGCCAGCAGCCCGTACGGGAGGAGCGGTACCAAAAACATTCAGTACTTC	CASSPYGRSGTKNIQYF
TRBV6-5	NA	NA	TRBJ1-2	TGTGCCAGCAGTTACCGGACCCAAAAGGGTGGCTACACCTTC	CASSYRTQKGGYTF
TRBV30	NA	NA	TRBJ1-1	TGTGCCTGGAGTGCGCAGGCCCTGGACACTGAAGCTTTCTTT	CAWSAQALDTEAFF
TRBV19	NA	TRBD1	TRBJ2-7	TGTGCCAGTAAAGATCAGAAAGGGGGCCCGTACGAGCAGTACTTC	CASKDQKGGPYEQYF
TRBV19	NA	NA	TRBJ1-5	TGTGCCAGTAGTGAACAGGTTAGAGGTCCGCAGCCCCAGCATTTT	CASSEQVRGPQPQHF
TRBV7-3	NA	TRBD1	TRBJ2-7	TGTGCCAGCAGCTCCGGGACAGGGAACCACGAGCAGTACTTC	CASSSGTGNHEQYF
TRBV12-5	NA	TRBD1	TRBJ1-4	TGTGCTAGTGGTTTGGACAGACAGGGCCTGAAGGAACTGTTTTTT	CASGLDRQGLKELFF
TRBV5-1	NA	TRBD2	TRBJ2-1	TGCGCCAGCAGTCCGGGGACTAGCGGGAGGGCCTCCTACAATGAGCAGTTCTTC	CASSPGTSGRASYNEQFF
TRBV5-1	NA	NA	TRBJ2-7	TGCGCCAGCAGCTTGGCCCAGGGCTACATACACGAGCAGTACTTC	CASSLAQGYIHEQYF
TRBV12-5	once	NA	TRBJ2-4	TGTGCTAGTGGTTCCGCCAGGGATCGTTTAGGCAAAAACATTCAGTACTTC	CASGSARDRLGKNIQYF
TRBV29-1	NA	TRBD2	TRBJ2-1	TGCAGCGTTGAAGATCTTCAATGGGCGGGAGCCGGTAATGAGCAGTTCTTC	CSVEDLQWAGAGNEQFF
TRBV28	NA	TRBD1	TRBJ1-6	TGTGCCAGCAGTCTAATCCCGGGACAGGGTCTCGGGTCACCCCTCCACTTT	CASSLIPGQGLGSPLHF
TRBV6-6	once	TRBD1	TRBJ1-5	TGTGCCAGCAGTGGGGGACAGGGTCAGCCCCAGCATTTT	CASSGGQGQPQHF
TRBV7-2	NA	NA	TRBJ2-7	TGTGCCAGCAACCTGAATCCCCTCCTGGTGGAGCAGTACTTC	CASNLNPLLVEQYF
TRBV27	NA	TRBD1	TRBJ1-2	TGTGCCAGCAGCTTAGGGGGCGCTTCTAACTATGGCTACACCTTC	CASSLGGASNYGYTF
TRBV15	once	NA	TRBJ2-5	TGTGCCACCAGGGGACCCCAGGGGACGGATTGGGAGACCCAGTACTTC	CATRGPQGTDWETQYF
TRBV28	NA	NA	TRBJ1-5	TGTGCCAGCAGTCTTTTTTCCCAGCCCCAGCATTTT	CASSLFSQPQHF
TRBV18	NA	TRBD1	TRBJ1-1	TGTGCCAGCTCATCGGACAGGGGCACTGAAGCTTTCTTT	CASSSDRGTEAFF
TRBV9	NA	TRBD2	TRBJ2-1	TGTGCCAGCAGTGGACTAGCGGGATCGAGCTCCTACAATGAGCAGTTCTTC	CASSGLAGSSSYNEQFF
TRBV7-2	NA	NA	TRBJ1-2	TGTGCCAGCAGCCCCACCGACACTCAAAGTTGGGGTGGCTACACCTTC	CASSPTDTQSWGGYTF
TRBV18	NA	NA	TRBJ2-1	TGTGCCAGCTCGTTAAACAGCCCCTTATACAATGAGCAGTTCTTC	CASSLNSPLYNEQFF